Below, 16 T cell receptor beta chains from the same sample are listed, as sequenced in a study of shared clonotypes between healthy human individuals. The repertoire was sequenced with immunoSEQ multiplex PCR; TCRdb's copy has only in-frame clones and lacks some. This sample carries over 2 million clones, about 90% of them seen once, and the ten largest clones take 0.37%. What was sequenced was naive CD4+ T cells from PBMCs. Subset noted: CD45RA+ positively selected. All receptors derive from a man younger than 30 in good health. Some clones in this sample may be carry-over from other donors' samples.

A remark on this clone: Other nucleotide sequences from this sample produce the same CDR3. This chain connects TRBV7-3 to TRBJ2-3; a possible D gene is TRBD2 (6 bases). V dropped 0 bases and J dropped 5 bases, with 9 bases sitting between them. The CDR3 runs 14 residues. Germline loops: CDR1 SGHTA, CDR2 FQGTGA. This chain's CDR3 is CASSLTEGEDTQYF. In DNA form, the CDR3 reads TGTGCCAGCAGCTTAACGGAGGGTGAAGATACGCAGTATTTT.

In this sample, this clone turned up once. The V and J genes are TRBV5-4 and TRBJ2-3; the match to TRBD1 covers 11 bases. The germline gives CDR1 SGHNT, CDR2 YYREEE (reference sequence). The CDR3 sequence is 16 residues long. Germline trimming cut 0 bases from V and 1 base from J; bases unmatched to any gene: 1. The CDR3 nucleotides read TGTGCCAGCAGCTTGGGGGGACAGGGGGGCACAGATACGCAGTATTTT. Protein: CASSLGGQGGTDTQYF.

In regard to this clone: This sample includes further DNA sequences coding for the same CDR3. The chain has TRBV5-1 and TRBJ2-2, with TRBD2 identical over 8 bases. Germline V gene sequence: CDR1 SGHRS, CDR2 YFSETQ. The ends lost 1 base at V and 5 bases at J; junction bases unmatched: 4. The CDR3 length is 15 residues. This CDR3 is CASSLPSGSTGELFF. The CDR3 DNA follows: TGCGCCAGCAGCTTGCCCAGCGGGAGTACCGGGGAGCTGTTTTTT.

This clone came up a few times. The chain carries TRBV15 and TRBJ1-1; D possibly corresponds to TRBD1 (5 bases). V lost 3 bases and J 0 bases, leaving 11 bases between the germline ends. The length of the CDR3 is 15 residues. Germline V gene sequence: CDR1 LNHNV, CDR2 YYDKDF (reference sequence). CDR3 sequence reads: CATSRTGRMNTEAFF. The CDR3 DNA reads TGTGCCACCAGCAGGACGGGACGCATGAACACTGAAGCTTTCTTT.

V and J are TRBV5-6 and TRBJ1-5; D gene ambiguous. The CDR3 is made up of 13 amino acids. Germline values: CDR1 SGHDT, CDR2 YYEEEE. V lost 0 bases, J lost 0 bases, and 1 base lay in between. The CDR3 reads CASSLASNQPQHF. The DNA of the CDR3 is TGTGCCAGCAGCTTGGCTAGCAATCAGCCCCAGCATTTT.

The chain is built from TRBV5-1 and TRBJ2-3; the D gene could be TRBD1 or TRBD2 (5 bases each). Germline assignment: CDR1 SGHRS and CDR2 YFSETQ. The V end was cut by 0 bases, the J end by 2 bases, with 10 bases between. CDR3 length: 15 residues. The CDR3: CASSLGGTNTDTQYF. The CDR3 bases are TGCGCCAGCAGCTTGGGTGGGACCAACACAGATACGCAGTATTTT.

This clone was seen only once. Other nucleotide sequences from this sample produce the same CDR3. V gene TRBV9 combines with J gene TRBJ2-3, with D hard to call. CDR3 length equals 14 residues. Looked up from germline, CDR1 is SGDLS and CDR2 is YYNGEE. V lost 1 base, J lost 2 bases, and 8 bases lay in between. The CDR3 loop reads CASSVRSNTDTQYF. The CDR3 DNA reads TGTGCCAGCAGCGTACGTTCGAACACAGATACGCAGTATTTT.

The table lists this clone with a count of one. The chain couples TRBV30 to TRBJ1-6, with unresolved D. V was cut by 5 bases and J by 7 bases, with 12 bases left in between. The CDR3 length is 13 residues. Germline lookup yields CDR1 GTSNPN and CDR2 SVGIG (reference sequence). The CDR3 DNA is TGTGCCTGGTCGGACGAGCCCAATTCACCCCTCCACTTT. This codes for CAWSDEPNSPLHF.

V gene TRBV29-1 combines with J gene TRBJ1-1; D is unclear. Germline V gene sequence: CDR1 SQVTM, CDR2 ANQGSEA. The V gene lost 7 bases and the J gene lost 6 bases, with 9 bases spanning the gap. The CDR3 spans 10 residues. The DNA of the CDR3 is TGCAGCGGGGGATGGTCTGAAGCTTTCTTT. The encoded protein is CSGGWSEAFF.

This clone was picked up one time. The chain carries TRBV29-1 and TRBJ2-1; no clear D gene. The CDR3 is 14 amino acids. V lost 1 base, J lost 6 bases, and 13 bases lay in between. CDR1 SQVTM and CDR2 ANQGSEA come from the germline V gene. The CDR3 nucleotides are TGCAGCGTTGAAGGGTTTGTTGGGGTCAATGAGCAGTTCTTC. Its translation is CSVEGFVGVNEQFF.

This clone was picked up a small number of times. The chain links TRBV19 to TRBJ1-5, with D maybe TRBD1 (5 bases). The CDR3 spans 15 residues. CDR1 LNHDA and CDR2 SQIVND come from the germline V gene (reference sequence). Trimming took off 6 bases at V and 0 bases at J, with 12 bases between the two ends. The CDR3 here is CASSRKGDSNQPQHF. In DNA form, the CDR3 reads TGTGCCAGTAGCAGAAAAGGGGATAGCAATCAGCCCCAGCATTTT.

Notes on this clone: The identical CDR3 is also encoded by other nucleotide sequences in the sample. V and J are TRBV7-3 and TRBJ2-5; no reliable D call. This CDR3 contains 13 residues. The V gene's germline CDR1 is SGHTA and CDR2 FQGTGA. The V end was cut by 2 bases, the J end by 1 base, with 5 bases between. CDR3 nucleotide sequence: TGTGCCAGCAGCTTATCGCCCCAAGAGACCCAGTACTTC. Translated: CASSLSPQETQYF.

This clone was counted a few times. The rearrangement uses TRBV6-6 and TRBJ1-5; D remains ambiguous. Trimming left V 6 bases short and J 6 bases short, with 9 bases between. The CDR3 totals 12 residues. The V gene's germline CDR1 is MNHNY and CDR2 SVGAGI (reference sequence). The CDR3 region has the DNA TGTGCCAGCAGCTCGGACTTTCAGCCCCAGCATTTT. Translated: CASSSDFQPQHF.

This sequence joins TRBV6-1 and TRBJ1-2; the D is unclear. The CDR3 consists of 13 residues. Trimming left V 2 bases short and J 0 bases short, with 4 bases between. Germline lookup yields CDR1 MNHNS and CDR2 SASEGT. The CDR3: CASSEFTNYGYTF. DNA of the CDR3: TGTGCCAGCAGTGAATTCACTAACTATGGCTACACCTTC.

This chain connects TRBV11-1 to TRBJ1-4, with D possibly matching TRBD1 (5 bases). The V gene lost 5 bases and the J gene lost 4 bases, with 11 bases spanning the gap. Germline V gene sequence: CDR1 SGHAT, CDR2 FQDESV (reference sequence). The CDR3 consists of 14 residues. CDR3 in DNA: TGTGCCAGCAGCCAGGACAAGGATAATGAAAAACTGTTTTTT. This sequence encodes CASSQDKDNEKLFF. The complete variable domain, with remaining parts taken from reference TRBV11-1 and TRBJ1-4, reads EAEVAQSPRYKITEKSQAVAFWCDPISGHATLYWYRQILGQGPELLVQFQDESVVDDSQLPKDRFSAERLKGVDSTLKIQPAELGDSAMYLCASSQDKDNEKLFFGSGTQLSVL.

This chain uses TRBV6-6 with TRBJ1-2; D ambiguous. CDR1 and CDR2 (germline): MNHNY, SVGAGI (reference sequence). The CDR3 covers 14 residues. Trimming shortened V by 3 bases and J by 8 bases, and 16 bases separated the two germline ends. CDR3 protein: CASSYVPGPGGYTF. The CDR3, as DNA: TGTGCCAGCAGTTATGTACCAGGTCCCGGAGGCTACACCTTC.